One sample yielded the 7 T cell receptor beta chains listed below, sequenced in a study of CXCR3-negative and CXCR3-positive naive CD8 T cells. cDNA libraries for TRB were generated by 5' RACE incorporating UMI labels. No DNA is given; TCRdb re-called the 5' RACE reads and lists each CDR3 protein once. This sample's table reports around 60,000 distinct CDR3 sequences. The specimen was naive CXCR3- CD8+ T cells from blood. Subset described: CD45RO-CCR7+CD27+CD95- naive CD8+ T cells lacking CXCR3 (TNR3-). These receptors all come from a human donor in good health. Some clones in this sample may be carry-over from other donors' samples.

The chain recombines TRBV19 with TRBJ2-2; no DNA is available, so the TRBD1 call from TCRdb remains unchecked. This CDR3 comprises 14 residues. The V gene's germline CDR1 is LNHDA and CDR2 SQIVND (reference sequence). CDR3 protein: CASQGRDYTGELFF.

The chain has TRBV6-2 or TRBV6-3 and TRBJ2-1; absent DNA, TCRdb's TRBD1 call cannot be checked. This CDR3 spans 18 amino acids. Germline lookup yields CDR1 MNHEY and CDR2 SVGEGT. CDR3 in amino acids: CASSYSSTGESSYNEQFF.

The chain joins TRBV27 to TRBJ2-3; TCRdb proposes TRBD2, but this gene call is untestable without DNA. In germline, CDR1 is MNHEY, CDR2 SMNVEV (reference sequence). The CDR3 extends over 15 amino acids. The CDR3 loop reads CASSSNWEGTDTQYF.

The chain carries TRBV9 and TRBJ2-7; TCRdb outputs TRBD2, but without DNA this stays unchecked. Germline V gene sequence: CDR1 SGDLS, CDR2 YYNGEE. The CDR3 has 18 residues. CDR3 loop: CASSVAPSSSGGTYEQYF.

The chain employs TRBV30 and TRBJ2-3; TCRdb's D call, TRBD1, is unchecked because there is no DNA. Germline assignment: CDR1 GTSNPN and CDR2 SVGIG (reference sequence). The CDR3 has 17 residues. CDR3 loop: CAWYPGDGRISTDTQYF.

The V gene is TRBV3-1, the J gene TRBJ2-1; TCRdb names TRBD1, which stays unverified in the absence of DNA. Germline assignment: CDR1 LGHDT and CDR2 YNNKEL (reference sequence). CDR3 length: 20 amino acids. The CDR3 spells CASSQERDPGSAGTYNEQFF.

V gene TRBV25-1 combines with J gene TRBJ2-7. The CDR3 loop spans 13 amino acids. Germline V gene data show CDR1 as MGHDK and CDR2 as SYGVNS. CDR3 in amino acids: CASSELGQYEQYF.